This T cell receptor beta chain was recovered during a study of blood T cell repertoires in COVID-19. The wider study: Samples taken during acute and convalescent COVID-19 were collected in the United States, Italy and Spain. T cells, B-cell-depleted T cells, or PBMCs supplied cDNA or gDNA.

Seattle's enrolled individuals joined amid active infection and were then monitored longitudinally. Germline-derived CDR1 and CDR2 are MNHEY and SVGAGI. V lost 6 bases and J lost 1; bases outside the gene matches: 7. The CDR3 extends over 15 amino acids. In the original workflow: The authors estimated nucleated cell counts from reference gene primer amplification. Generated by immunoSEQ multiplex PCR, the TCRdb table keeps only in-frame clones and is missing some. For V, J and clone size, that table is used; D and trimming come from the DNA. The sample yields about 180,000 clones, approximately 88% seen once.

The chain uses TRBV6-5 and TRBJ1-1; 8 bases align to TRBD1. Sequenced input: peripheral blood. This clonotype originated in a woman aged 40 to 49 with COVID-19, enrolled during active disease. For the CDR3, the DNA is TGTGCCAGCAGACCACTAGACAGGGGGAACACTGAAGCTTTCTTT. Protein sequence: CASRPLDRGNTEAFF.